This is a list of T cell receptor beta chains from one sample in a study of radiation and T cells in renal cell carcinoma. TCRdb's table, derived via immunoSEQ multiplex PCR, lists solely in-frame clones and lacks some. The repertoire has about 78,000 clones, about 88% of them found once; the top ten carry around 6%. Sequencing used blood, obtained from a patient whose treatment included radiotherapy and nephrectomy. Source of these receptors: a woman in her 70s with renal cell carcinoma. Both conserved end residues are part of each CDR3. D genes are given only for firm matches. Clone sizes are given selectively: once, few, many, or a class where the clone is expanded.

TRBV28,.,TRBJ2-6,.,TGTGCCAGCAGTTCTTACTGGACAGCTCCCTCTGGGGCCAACGTCCTGACTTTC,CASSSYWTAPSGANVLTF
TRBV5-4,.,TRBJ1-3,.,TGTGCCAGCAGCTTGTGGAGGTCTTCTGGAAACACCATATATTTT,CASSLWRSSGNTIYF
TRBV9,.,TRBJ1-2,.,TGTGCCAGCAGCGAAGGGTTCGGCTATGGCTACACCTTC,CASSEGFGYGYTF
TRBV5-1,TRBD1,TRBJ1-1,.,TGCGCCAGCAGCCTCAAGCCAGGGGGCACTGAAGCTTTCTTT,CASSLKPGGTEAFF
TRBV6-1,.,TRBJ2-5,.,TGTGCCAGCAGGGTAGCGACCCAGTACTTC,CASRVATQYF
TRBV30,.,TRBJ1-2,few,TGTGCCTCAACAGGCCTCTATGGCTACACCTTC,CASTGLYGYTF
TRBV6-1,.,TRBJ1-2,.,TGTGCCATCGTAGGTGGGATATATGGCTACACCTTC,CAIVGGIYGYTF
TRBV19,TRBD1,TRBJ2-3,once,TGTGCCAGTAGATCACAGGGGACGCCAGATACGCAGTATTTT,CASRSQGTPDTQYF
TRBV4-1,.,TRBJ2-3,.,TGCGCCAGCAGCCTTCGGGGCGGATCCACAGATACGCAGTATTTT,CASSLRGGSTDTQYF
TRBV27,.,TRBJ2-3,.,TGTGCCAGCAGTTTCAGAGGGGTTAGCACAGATACGCAGTATTTT,CASSFRGVSTDTQYF
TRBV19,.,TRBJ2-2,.,TGTGCCAGTAGTATAGGGGCAGGCACCGGGGAGCTGTTTTTT,CASSIGAGTGELFF
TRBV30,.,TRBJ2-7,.,TGTGCCTGGAGTTCGGCAGGCAAGAGCTCCTACGAGCAGTACTTC,CAWSSAGKSSYEQYF
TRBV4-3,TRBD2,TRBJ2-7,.,TGCGCCAGCAGCCAAGAGGGGGCGGGACTAGCAACATACGAGCAGTACTTC,CASSQEGAGLATYEQYF
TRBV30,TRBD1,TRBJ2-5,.,TGTGCCTGGAGTAGGGACAGGGGAGAGACCCAGTACTTC,CAWSRDRGETQYF
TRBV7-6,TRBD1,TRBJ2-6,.,TGTGCCAGCAGCCGGGACAGTCCAATCGGGCCTGGGGCCAACGTCCTGACTTTC,CASSRDSPIGPGANVLTF
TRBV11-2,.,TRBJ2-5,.,TGTGCCAGCAGTTCGGGAGAGACCCAGTACTTC,CASSSGETQYF
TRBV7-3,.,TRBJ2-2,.,TGTGCCAGCAGTGCTGGGACTGGCAACACCGGGGAGCTGTTTTTT,CASSAGTGNTGELFF
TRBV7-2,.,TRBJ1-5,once,TGTGCCAGCAGCTTAGTGACAAATCAGCCCCAGCATTTT,CASSLVTNQPQHF
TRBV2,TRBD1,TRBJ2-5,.,TGTGCCAGCATTCCCCCGACAGGGAGCCAAGAGACCCAGTACTTC,CASIPPTGSQETQYF
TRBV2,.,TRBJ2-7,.,TGTGCCAGCATGAAGGACCAAGGGTCCTACGAGCAGTACTTC,CASMKDQGSYEQYF
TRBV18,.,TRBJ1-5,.,TGTGCCAGCTCACCACCGGGGGGGTTGAGCAATCAGCCCCAGCATTTT,CASSPPGGLSNQPQHF
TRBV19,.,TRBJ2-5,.,TGTGCCAGTAGTATAGATTTCTCCCCGGGGGAGACCCAGTACTTC,CASSIDFSPGETQYF
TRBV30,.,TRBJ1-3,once,TGTGCCTGGACGTCGGGGGGTCTATCTGGAAACACCATATATTTT,CAWTSGGLSGNTIYF
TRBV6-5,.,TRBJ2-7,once,TGTGCCAGCAGCTTGACAGGAGGAGAGCAGTACTTC,CASSLTGGEQYF
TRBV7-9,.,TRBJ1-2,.,TGTGCCAGCAGCTCTTCAGGGCCGAGGGGCTACACCTTC,CASSSSGPRGYTF
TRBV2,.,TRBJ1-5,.,TGTGCCAGCAGATTAGACGGCAATCAGCCCCAGCATTTT,CASRLDGNQPQHF
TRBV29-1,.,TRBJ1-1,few,TGCAGCGTTGTTAGAGTATTGGGCCACACTGAAGCTTTCTTT,CSVVRVLGHTEAFF
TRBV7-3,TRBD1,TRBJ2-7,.,TGTGCCAGCAGCTCACGACAGGGGAACGAGCAGTACTTC,CASSSRQGNEQYF
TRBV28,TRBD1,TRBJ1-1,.,TGTGCCAGCTCGTCCCCCAGGGGGCGGGAAGCTTTCTTT,CASSSPRGREAFF
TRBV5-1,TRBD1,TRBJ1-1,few,TGCGCCAGCAGCTCATACATGGGACAGGGCATCTACACTGAAGCTTTCTTT,CASSSYMGQGIYTEAFF
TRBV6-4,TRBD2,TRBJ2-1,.,TGTGCCAGCAGTGACAATAGCGGGGGGGGGAATGAGCAGTTCTTC,CASSDNSGGGNEQFF
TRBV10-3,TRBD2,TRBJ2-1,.,TGTGCCATCCGAGCGGGGACTGCAAACGATGAGCAGTTCTTC,CAIRAGTANDEQFF
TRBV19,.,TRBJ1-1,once,TGTGCCACCCGGGGGGGGAGGAACACTGAAGCTTTCTTT,CATRGGRNTEAFF
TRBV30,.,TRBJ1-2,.,TGTGCCTGGAGTAAACGGACCACGGACGGCTACACCTTC,CAWSKRTTDGYTF
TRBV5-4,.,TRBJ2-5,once,TGTGCCAGCAGTTCTAGCTCGACGACCCAGTACTTC,CASSSSSTTQYF
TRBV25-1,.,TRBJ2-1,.,TGTGCCAGCAGTGACTGGCCCTACCACAATGAGCAGTTCTTC,CASSDWPYHNEQFF
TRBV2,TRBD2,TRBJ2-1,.,TGTGCCAGCAGTGAAGCGCGTCTAGCGGGGGTAAATGAGCAGTTCTTC,CASSEARLAGVNEQFF
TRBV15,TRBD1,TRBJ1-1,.,TGTGCCACCAGCGTAGACAGGGGCCGGAGGAACACTGAAGCTTTCTTT,CATSVDRGRRNTEAFF
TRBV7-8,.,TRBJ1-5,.,TGTGCCAGCAGCCAGACCGGGGGCGGTGGGCCCCAGCATTTT,CASSQTGGGGPQHF
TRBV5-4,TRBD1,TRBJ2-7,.,TGTGCCAGCAGGATGGGACAGGGGGCCCCCAGGCAGTACTTC,CASRMGQGAPRQYF
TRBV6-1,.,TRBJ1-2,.,TGTGCCAGCCCACCTGCGGGAGGGGGCTATGGCTACACCTTC,CASPPAGGGYGYTF
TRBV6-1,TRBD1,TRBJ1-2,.,TGTGCCAGCAGTGAGCCAGGGGGCGTTGGAGGCTACACCTTC,CASSEPGGVGGYTF
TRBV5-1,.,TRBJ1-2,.,TGCGCCAGCAGCTTGGCCAGGGGCCATGGCTACACCTTC,CASSLARGHGYTF
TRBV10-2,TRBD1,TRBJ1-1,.,TGCGCCAGCAGTGACAGACAGGGTCTACGAGCTTTCTTT,CASSDRQGLRAFF
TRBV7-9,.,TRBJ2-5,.,TGTGCCAGCAGCCAGACACAGGCAGTTTGGAAAGAGACCCAGTACTTC,CASSQTQAVWKETQYF
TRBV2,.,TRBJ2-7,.,TGTGCCAGCAGTGTATCACAGTTTTCCTACGAGCAGTACTTC,CASSVSQFSYEQYF
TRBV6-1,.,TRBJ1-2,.,TGTGCCAGCAGTGAACAGAGGAACTATGGCTACACCTTC,CASSEQRNYGYTF
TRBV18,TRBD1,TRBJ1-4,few,TGTGCCAGCTCACGATCGACAGGGGTGGAAAAACTGTTTTTT,CASSRSTGVEKLFF